This T cell receptor beta chain was recovered during a study of response to subunit inactivated influenza vaccine. The CDR3 totals 16 residues. The J segment lost 1 base and the V segment lost 4 bases, leaving 3 bases of the junction unmatched. Germline-derived CDR1 and CDR2 are KGHDR and SFDVKD. TCRdb redid the calling of the RT-PCR reads with MiXCR, one entry per CDR3 protein. The sample yields about 650,000 distinct CDR3 sequences, 15% to 19% seen once. The TCR originated in a man between 50 and 59 years old who received an inactivated influenza vaccine. This specimen consisted of PBMCs from blood, obtained 11 to 12 days after vaccination. The chain combines TRBV24-1 with TRBJ2-2; 9 nucleotides match TRBD1. This CDR3 is CATSDGGQGNTGELFF. The CDR3 coding sequence is TGTGCCACCAGTGACGGGGGACAGGGGAACACCGGGGAGCTGTTTTTT.